This TCR beta chain was captured in a study of regulatory T cells in long-lasting Graves disease (dated by TCRdb to the early 2020s). Turning to the overall study: Persistent Graves' disease meant more than 5 years of antithyroid drug treatment with TSH receptor autoantibodies that stayed positive. This study used TCR sequencing and RNA sequencing of peripheral blood to compare persistent Graves' disease patients against newly diagnosed Graves' disease patients. The study was registered as a clinical trial and conducted in China. A total of around 33 samples were covered by TCR sequencing, comprising around 13 persistent and around 20 newly diagnosed Graves' disease patients. Antithyroid drugs had been taken for 8.5 to 11 years on average by persistent Graves' disease patients in the clinical cohort.

This clonotype came up once. Its target antigen remains unknown. No base quality information exists; no much larger clone differs at one position. A single read makes a weak case. From cysteine to phenylalanine, the CDR3 is 13 amino acids long. Only the CDR3 region is kept as DNA, spanning 39 bases read in frame from base 1. Per the germline V gene, ENHRY is the CDR1 and SYGVKD is the CDR2. V trim: 3 bases; J trim: 7 bases; unmatched bases: 5. In light of the paper, this sample's time point label describes: persistent/refractory GD, antithyroid drugs over 5 years with positive TRAb. RNA was extracted from PBMCs in TRIzol for both TCR sequencing and RNA sequencing. The diagnosis of Graves' disease followed American Thyroid Association guidelines. Patients were recruited from an endocrinology department in Xi'an, China. Each patient gave 7.5 to 10 milliliters of peripheral blood, collected in an EDTA anticoagulant tube. Ficoll Paque Plus density gradient separation was used to isolate PBMCs, and no additional T cell sorting was done. An Agilent 2100 Bioanalyzer and agarose gel were used to check RNA quality, while a NanoDrop 2000 measured RNA concentration.

What the research found in general, with its limitations: The small sample size was acknowledged by the authors as a limitation that may reduce accuracy. Only the TCR beta chain was sequenced and analyzed. Compared with newly diagnosed patients, patients with persistent Graves' disease had lower TCR Shannon entropy and fewer highly expanded clones, which suggests clonal expansion. Preferential use of TRBV28, TRBJ1-2 and TRBJ2-5 was observed in persistent disease, whereas TRBV20-1 and TRBJ2-1 were favored in newly diagnosed disease. Because the primary lesion, thyroid tissue, could not be accessed, the study looked at peripheral blood alone. Patients with persistent disease shared more public clonotypes (fewer than 3,000) than newly diagnosed patients did (966).

Library preparation employed multiplex PCR. The sequencing machine was an Illumina HiSeq 4000. TCR beta libraries were built with iRepertoire HTBI primers and Arm-PCR amplification of CDR3 regions. Before sequencing, the PCR products underwent gel purification. In the authors' own workflow: Gene usage analysis of CDR3 amino acid clonotypes used the 55 to 80 TRBV and 11 to 15 TRBJ segments found across samples. COPE and FqMerger were used to merge filtered high-quality paired reads into contigs. BLAST was used to align contigs to IMGT TRBV, TRBD and TRBJ reference genes, with CDR3 defined following IMGT. Highly expanded clones were defined as clonotypes with a frequency above 0.1%. Repertoire diversity was measured by Shannon entropy, and V-J evenness by the Gini coefficient. Public clonotypes were defined as clonotypes shared by more than one individual. Starting from the raw public reads, TCRdb applied fastp trimming at Q25, assembled clones with MiXCR and retained in-frame beta chains. CDR3 protein sequences are deduplicated, and each keeps its most common genes and DNA. The V and J calls and clone size are TCRdb's, not the authors'. Recorded for this sample are 300,000 to 350,000 distinct CDR3 sequences; roughly 21% of them occurred a single time. Around 30% of the sample goes to the ten largest clones.

This TCR was recovered from a female donor with Graves disease. This material consisted of peripheral blood mononuclear cells (PBMCs), taken when the disease was refractory, from a patient treated with antithyroid drugs. The rearranged chain carries TRBV10-3 and TRBJ1-2; TRBD1 matches 7 bases in the middle. The CDR3 is CAISDTGESGYTF. The nucleotide sequence reads as follows: TGTGCCATCAGTGATACAGGGGAGTCTGGCTACACCTTC.